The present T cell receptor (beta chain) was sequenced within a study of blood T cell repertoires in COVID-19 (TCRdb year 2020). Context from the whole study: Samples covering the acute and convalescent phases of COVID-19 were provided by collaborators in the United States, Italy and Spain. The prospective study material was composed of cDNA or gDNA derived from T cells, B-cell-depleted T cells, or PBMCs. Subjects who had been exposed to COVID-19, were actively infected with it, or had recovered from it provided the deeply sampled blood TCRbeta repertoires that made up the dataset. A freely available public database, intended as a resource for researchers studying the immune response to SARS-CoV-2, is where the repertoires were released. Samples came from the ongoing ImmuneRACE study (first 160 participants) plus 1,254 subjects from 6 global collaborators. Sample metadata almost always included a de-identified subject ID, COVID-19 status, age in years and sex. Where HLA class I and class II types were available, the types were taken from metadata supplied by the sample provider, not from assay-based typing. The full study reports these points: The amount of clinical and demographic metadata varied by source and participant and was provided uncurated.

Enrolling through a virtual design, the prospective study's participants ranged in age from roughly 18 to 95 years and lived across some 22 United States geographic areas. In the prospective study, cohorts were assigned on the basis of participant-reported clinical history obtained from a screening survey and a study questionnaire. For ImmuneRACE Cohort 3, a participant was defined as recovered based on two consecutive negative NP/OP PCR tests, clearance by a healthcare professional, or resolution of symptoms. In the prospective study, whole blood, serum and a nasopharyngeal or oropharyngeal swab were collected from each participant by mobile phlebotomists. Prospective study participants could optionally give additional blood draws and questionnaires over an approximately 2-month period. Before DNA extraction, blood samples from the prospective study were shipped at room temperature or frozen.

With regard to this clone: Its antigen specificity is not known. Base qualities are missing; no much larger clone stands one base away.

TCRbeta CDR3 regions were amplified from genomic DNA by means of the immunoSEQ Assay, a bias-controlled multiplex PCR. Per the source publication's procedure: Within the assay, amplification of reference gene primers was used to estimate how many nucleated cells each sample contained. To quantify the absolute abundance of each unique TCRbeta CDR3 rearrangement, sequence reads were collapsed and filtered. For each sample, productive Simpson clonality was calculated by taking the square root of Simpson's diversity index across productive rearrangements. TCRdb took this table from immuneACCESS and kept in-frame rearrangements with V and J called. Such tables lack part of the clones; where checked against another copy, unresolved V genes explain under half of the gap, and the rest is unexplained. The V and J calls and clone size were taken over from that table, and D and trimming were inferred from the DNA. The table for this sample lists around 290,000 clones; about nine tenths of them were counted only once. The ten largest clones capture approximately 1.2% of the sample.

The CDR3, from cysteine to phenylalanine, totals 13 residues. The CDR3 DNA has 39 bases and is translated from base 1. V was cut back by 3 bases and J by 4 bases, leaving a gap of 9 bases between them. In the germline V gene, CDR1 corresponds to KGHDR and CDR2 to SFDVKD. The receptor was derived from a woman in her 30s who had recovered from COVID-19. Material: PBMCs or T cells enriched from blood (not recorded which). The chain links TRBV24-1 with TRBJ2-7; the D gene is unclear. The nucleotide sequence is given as TGTGCCACCAGTGATCCTTCAGGATACGAGCAGTACTTC. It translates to CATSDPSGYEQYF.